These 18 T cell receptor beta chains were sequenced from one sample in a study of T-cell memory formation after mild COVID-19. Using its own MiXCR run on the 5' RACE reads, TCRdb lists one record per CDR3 protein. This table holds 27,000 or so distinct CDR3 sequences, around 7.2% found once. The sequenced sample consisted of PBMCs or a T cell subset sorted from them (not recorded which). These receptors were collected from an adult woman who had mild COVID-19 (a few samples of this study predate the infection). Cell type and time point are not known.

As regards this clonotype: A much larger clone differs by one base, so this may be a read error. This chain uses TRBV9 with TRBJ2-7, with a weak D call TRBD2 (5 bases). Trimming shortened V by 0 bases and J by 2 bases, and 9 bases separated the two germline ends. Per germline, CDR1 SGDLS and CDR2 YYNGEE. The CDR3 is 14 amino acids. The CDR3 sequence is CASSVARGTYEQYF. The CDR3 bases are TGTGCCAGCAGCGTAGCTAGAGGGACCTACGAGCAGTACTTC.

The sample holds many counts of this clonotype. The chain uses TRBV11-2 and TRBJ2-3, with TRBD2 identical over 9 bases. Germline lookup yields CDR1 SGHAT and CDR2 FQNNGV. Trimming cost V 0 bases and J 0 bases; bases outside gene matches: 4. The CDR3 consists of 17 residues. The CDR3 protein is CASSLESSGASTDTQYF. For the CDR3, the DNA is TGTGCCAGCAGCTTAGAGTCTAGCGGGGCTAGCACAGATACGCAGTATTTT.

This clonotype came up many times. The rearrangement uses TRBV12-3 or TRBV12-4 and TRBJ1-5, with 7 bases aligning to TRBD1. V trimming: 3 bases; J trimming: 1 base; junction bases outside the gene matches: 3. The length of the CDR3 is 15 residues. The CDR3 nucleotides are TGTGCCAGCAGTTTGTTCAGGGGGAGCAATCAGCCCCAGCATTTT. It yields the protein CASSLFRGSNQPQHF.

In its sample, this clonotype was seen many times. This chain connects TRBV18 to TRBJ2-1; 8 bases align to TRBD2. The CDR3 contains 15 residues. Germline assignment: CDR1 KGHSH and CDR2 LQKENI. V was clipped by 0 bases and J by 7 bases; unmatched bases: 5. CDR3 DNA: TGTGCCAGCTCACCACCCAGCGGGAGAAGGAATGAGCAGTTCTTC. Protein sequence: CASSPPSGRRNEQFF.

This clonotype has ten or more counts. The chain links TRBV3-1 to TRBJ1-1, with D tentatively TRBD1 (5 bases). Trimming removed 1 base from V and 4 bases from J, with 10 bases in between. The CDR3 has 14 amino acids. Per germline, CDR1 LGHDT and CDR2 YNNKEL (reference sequence). CDR3 region: CASSQVSGTTEAFF. DNA for the CDR3: TGTGCCAGCAGCCAAGTATCAGGGACCACTGAAGCTTTCTTT.

The chain employs TRBV14 and TRBJ2-3; TRBD1 might be the D (6 bases). V was trimmed by 0 bases and J by 5 bases, leaving 9 bases between them. CDR1 and CDR2 from the germline V gene are SGHDN and FVKESK. This CDR3 contains 14 residues. The CDR3 nucleotides are TGTGCCAGCAGCCAAGACGTACAGGGAGATACGCAGTATTTT. This sequence encodes CASSQDVQGDTQYF. Full variable domain (remainder filled in from reference TRBV14 and TRBJ2-3): EAGVTQFPSHSVIEKGQTVTLRCDPISGHDNLYWYRRVMGKEIKFLLHFVKESKQDESGMPNNRFLAERTGGTYSTLKVQPAELEDSGVYFCASSQDVQGDTQYFGPGTRLTVL.

Concerning this clonotype: A much larger clone differs by one base, so this may be a read error. The chain carries TRBV7-3 and TRBJ2-2; D could derive from TRBD1 or TRBD2 (6 bases each). CDR3 length: 16 residues. CDR1 is SGHTA and CDR2 is FQGTGA in the germline V gene. The CDR3 sequence: CDSSLGGLTNTGELFF. CDR3 coding DNA: TGTGACAGCAGCTTAGGGGGACTGACGAACACCGGGGAGCTGTTTTTT.

This clonotype turned up a few times. V gene TRBV19 combines with J gene TRBJ2-2; tentative D call: TRBD1 (5 bases). The CDR3 contains 14 residues. Germline values: CDR1 LNHDA, CDR2 SQIVND (reference sequence). Trimming left V 3 bases short and J 5 bases short, with 10 bases between. The CDR3 sequence: CASSIPDRTGELFF. As DNA, the CDR3 is TGTGCCAGTAGTATTCCCGACAGAACCGGGGAGCTGTTTTTT.

This clonotype was seen ten or more times. The rearrangement links TRBV5-1 to TRBJ2-5; 7 bases line up with TRBD1. CDR3 length: 16 amino acids. Germline CDR1 SGHRS, CDR2 YFSETQ. The J segment lost 3 bases and the V segment lost 0 bases, leaving 8 bases of the junction unmatched. CDR3 in amino acids: CASSLAVAGGKETQYF. The CDR3 nucleotides read TGCGCCAGCAGCTTGGCCGTTGCAGGGGGAAAAGAGACCCAGTACTTC.

The chain is built from TRBV18 and TRBJ2-3; unclear D gene. This CDR3 spans 13 amino acids. V lost 3 bases, J lost 6 bases, and 10 bases lay in between. Germline CDR1 is KGHSH and CDR2 is LQKENI. CDR3 bases: TGTGCCAGCTCACCGCTACTGTCGGATACGCAGTATTTT. It codes for CASSPLLSDTQYF.

This clonotype was detected ten times or more. The chain couples TRBV18 to TRBJ1-6; D gene uncertain. Per germline, CDR1 KGHSH and CDR2 LQKENI. The V end lost 5 bases, the J end lost 0 bases, and 11 bases lay between the germline ends. This CDR3 region has 16 residues. The CDR3 region is CASSASGSSYNSPLHF. For the CDR3, the DNA is TGTGCCAGCTCAGCGAGCGGCAGCTCCTATAATTCACCCCTCCACTTT.

The sample holds many counts of this clonotype. The chain carries TRBV14 and TRBJ2-1; D may be TRBD1 or TRBD2 (5 bases each). Trimming took 4 bases from V and 6 from J, leaving 10 bases between them. Germline V gene lookup returns CDR1 SGHDN and CDR2 FVKESK. The CDR3 length is 13 residues. The CDR3 loop is CASSRGYPNEQFF. The DNA of the CDR3 is TGTGCCAGCAGCCGGGGGTACCCCAATGAGCAGTTCTTC.

This clonotype was detected only a few times. V gene TRBV10-3 combines with J gene TRBJ1-5; D gene ambiguous. This CDR3 has 14 amino acids. Trimming cost V 0 bases and J 6 bases, with 9 bases left between them. Germline V gene lookup returns CDR1 ENHRY and CDR2 SYGVKD. The CDR3 DNA reads as TGTGCCATCAGTGAGTCGGGCGGCAGTCAGCCCCAGCATTTT. Translation gives CAISESGGSQPQHF.

This clonotype turned up a few times. The chain joins TRBV18 to TRBJ2-7; TRBD2 matches at 7 bases. V lost 3 bases, J lost 2 bases, and 13 bases stayed unmatched. The CDR3 runs 17 residues. Germline values: CDR1 KGHSH, CDR2 LQKENI. The CDR3 nucleotides read TGTGCCAGCTCACCTCCAGGAGGAAGCGGGACCACCTACGAGCAGTACTTC. Translated: CASSPPGGSGTTYEQYF.

This clonotype was detected ten times or more. The V and J genes are TRBV7-2 and TRBJ2-3, with D maybe TRBD1 (5 bases). The CDR3 sequence is 14 residues long. Germline-derived CDR1 and CDR2 are SGHTA and FQGNSA. Trimming took off 1 base at V and 3 bases at J, with 8 bases between the two ends. The CDR3 loop is CASSLGAGTDTQYF. The DNA of the CDR3 is TGTGCCAGCAGCTTAGGAGCAGGGACAGATACGCAGTATTTT.

There are many counts of this clonotype. The CDR3 region has the DNA TGTGCCAGCAGCTTAGAGACAAGCTATGGCTACACCTTC. It encodes CASSLETSYGYTF. The genes are TRBV7-2 and TRBJ1-2; D not certain. CDR3 length: 13 residues. V was pared by 1 base and J by 4 bases, with 7 bases between. CDR1 is SGHTA and CDR2 is FQGNSA in the germline V gene.

This clonotype was seen repeatedly, ten times or more. The genes are TRBV4-1 and TRBJ1-5; D is perhaps TRBD1 (5 bases). Germline assignment: CDR1 MGHRA and CDR2 YSYEKL. The length of the CDR3 is 18 residues. V was shortened by 0 bases and J by 0 bases, with 15 bases between the two germline ends. The CDR3 nucleotides are TGCGCCAGCAGCCAAGACGGACTAAGGGGCTTTAGCAATCAGCCCCAGCATTTT. Its protein is CASSQDGLRGFSNQPQHF.

There are many counts of this clonotype. V is TRBV20-1 and J is TRBJ1-1, with D tentatively TRBD1 (5 bases). The CDR3 is 13 amino acids. The germline V gene has CDR1 DFQATT and CDR2 SNEGSKA (reference sequence). V dropped 5 bases and J dropped 1 base, with 11 bases sitting between them. The CDR3 coding sequence is TGCAGTGCTCGGGGACTGCCGAACACTGAAGCTTTCTTT. Residues: CSARGLPNTEAFF.